This T cell receptor beta chain was identified during a study of cytotoxic CD8 clonotypes in ibrutinib-treated CLL (dated by TCRdb to the early 2020s). Context from the whole study: In this cohort, some 16 patients were treatment-naive and roughly 10 were relapsed/refractory, while roughly 17 had unmutated IGHV. Cryopreserved peripheral blood mononuclear cells were collected before treatment, at response, and at either disease progression or sustained remission. Patients were still on ibrutinib when every remission and progressive disease sample was collected. Partial responses were observed in some 24 patients and complete responses in 2; after a median follow-up of about 69 months, remission was maintained in around 14 patients and progression was observed in 12. Of the roughly 86 participants in the trial, about two dozen had longitudinal samples available. The response samples were drawn at a median of around eleven months into treatment, with a range of about 6 to 36 months. Samples averaged approximately 260,000 productive templates and 94,082 productive rearrangements.

Each clonotype received, on average, around 9.6x coverage in deep resolution sequencing performed on a MiSeq, where the target depth lay between 1 in 1 million and 1 in 200,000 T cells. The immunoSEQ hsTCRB Kit was used to generate TCR beta libraries. The original methods were these. ImmunoSEQ Data Assistant and ImmunoSEQ Analyzer were used for data analysis, and V, D and J genes were assigned according to IMGT definitions. Clonality was computed as one minus normalized Shannon entropy of productive rearrangement frequencies, ranging from 0 to 1. Public clonotype analysis was restricted to overrepresented clonotypes comprising at least 0.05% of each patient's repertoire. Fewer than 15 age-matched healthy donor repertoires from immuneACCESS served as clonality controls. Held by TCRdb, this immuneACCESS table contains in-frame sequences only and omits some clones. Under half of the omission traces to an unresolved V gene where checked; the cause of the rest is unknown. Clonal size and the V and J genes are those of that table, whereas D and trimming came from the DNA. The sample table shows about 140,000 clones, and roughly three quarters are seen once. Jointly, the top ten make up 4.5% to 6.5% of the sample.

The paper's findings and limits, for the study overall: Sampling times were not matched between patients in sustained remission and patients whose disease was progressing, and lymph node repertoires were not examined. Public clonotypes were found to be uncommon and were observed to contract or remain stable during treatment; the increase in clonality was shown to reflect expansion of private clonotypes at ibrutinib response. At baseline, clonality was higher than in age-matched healthy donors and showed a strong correlation with circulating CD8+ T-cell counts. Clonality increased at ibrutinib response, stayed stable in sustained remission, and fell back toward baseline at progression.

The intended sense of this specimen's time point label: 20 to 25 months on ibrutinib. For TCR beta library preparation, roughly 2 micrograms of genomic DNA were isolated from cryopreserved PBMCs. Longitudinal blood samples from CLL patients on ibrutinib monotherapy were analyzed using high-throughput TCR beta sequencing. The patients took part in an open-label, single-center phase 2 trial of ibrutinib monotherapy. Trimming at the junction amounts to 0 bases on V and 13 bases on J, and the germline ends lie 10 bases apart. From cysteine to phenylalanine, the CDR3 is 12 amino acids long. CDR3 DNA is the only sequence kept; it has 36 bases, read in frame from the first base. As to this clone: Its antigen specificity is not known. No much larger clone is present one base from it, and per-base qualities are unavailable.

The sequence derives from a human donor with chronic lymphocytic leukemia. The sequence links TRBV23-1 to TRBJ2-1, with no confident D gene call. TRBV23-1 belongs to the ORF category, with a function that is uncertain. The sequencing here drew on PBMCs, taken after 24 months of ibrutinib treatment. In nucleotides, the sequence is TGCGCCAGCAGTCAATCGGTCCCTACACAGTTCTTC. The translation is CASSQSVPTQFF.